The sequence of this T cell receptor beta chain was determined in a study of OX40 agonist ivuxolimab in advanced cancers. Background on the study: Dose-escalation cases comprised hepatocellular carcinoma, melanoma, renal cell or head and neck cancer.

Note on this clone: As yet, its antigen is unknown.

Whole-study results and caveats: Nonresponders included some who also had low normalized T-cell clonal expansion. Among T cells, CD8+ cells averaged more expanded clones than CD4+ cells.

Measured with immunoSEQ multiplex PCR; TCRdb has only the in-frame clones, and not every one. The sample shows tens of thousands of clones, roughly 84% of them seen only once. Germline assignment: CDR1 MGHRA and CDR2 YSYEKL. The CDR3 is made up of 15 amino acids. Trimming took off 4 bases at V and 2 bases at J, with 11 bases between the two ends. Sequencing was performed on CD4+ or CD8+ T cells sorted from blood, taken in a trial of the OX40 agonist ivuxolimab. The chain uses TRBV4-1 and TRBJ2-2; perhaps D is TRBD1 or TRBD2 (5 bases each). The receptor comes from an adult with an advanced solid tumor such as melanoma, head and neck, liver or kidney cancer. The CDR3 is CASSRRDDNTGELFF. CDR3 coding DNA: TGCGCCAGCAGCCGACGGGACGATAACACCGGGGAGCTGTTTTTT.